Below, 21 T cell receptor beta chains from the same sample are listed, as sequenced in a study of cytomegalovirus exposure and HLA in healthy donors. This PCR relied on a set of 60 Vbeta primers and 13 Jbeta primers. Only in-frame clones appear in the TCRdb table, and some are missing; sequencing was by immunoSEQ multiplex PCR. The data show around 200,000 clones, with 65% to 90% seen just once and about 2% held by the top ten. Input material: PBMCs. The source of these receptors is a woman aged 45-59 years in good health and CMV-seronegative.

V gene TRBV29-1 combines with J gene TRBJ2-3; D is perhaps TRBD2 (6 bases). Per germline, CDR1 SQVTM and CDR2 ANQGSEA. V was shortened by 5 bases and J by 0 bases, with 12 bases between the two germline ends. The CDR3 spans 14 residues. The CDR3 DNA reads TGCAGCGTTCGCCGGGAGTTTAGCACAGATACGCAGTATTTT. Its translation: CSVRREFSTDTQYF.

The chain recombines TRBV5-1 with TRBJ2-1, with a tentative D call TRBD1 (5 bases). Trimming pared 1 base from V and 5 bases from J, leaving 13 bases between. Germline V gene sequence: CDR1 SGHRS, CDR2 YFSETQ. CDR3 length equals 15 residues. CDR3 amino acids: CASSLLAGMNNEQFF. CDR3 DNA sequence: TGCGCCAGCAGCTTGTTAGCAGGGATGAACAATGAGCAGTTCTTC.

This chain connects TRBV19 to TRBJ1-1; no definite D call. V was shortened by 3 bases and J by 1 base, with 12 bases between the two germline ends. The CDR3 runs to 15 residues. CDR1 and CDR2 from the germline V gene are LNHDA and SQIVND (reference sequence). The CDR3: CASSIGEGGNTEAFF. DNA of the CDR3: TGTGCCAGTAGTATTGGGGAAGGAGGGAACACTGAAGCTTTCTTT.

V gene TRBV7-2 combines with J gene TRBJ2-7, with 16 bases aligning to TRBD2. J lost 6 bases, V lost 4 bases, and 6 bases had no gene match. The germline CDR1 and CDR2 sequences are SGHTA and FQGNSA. CDR3 length: 16 amino acids. CDR3 bases: TGTGCCAGCAGCTCCCCGGGACTAGCGGGAGGGCGCGAGCAGTACTTC. This translates into CASSSPGLAGGREQYF. Variable domain in full (rest from reference TRBV7-2 and TRBJ2-7): GAGVSQSPSNKVTEKGKDVELRCDPISGHTALYWYRQSLGQGLEFLIYFQGNSAPDKSGLPSDRFSAERTGGSVSTLTIQRTQQEDSAVYLCASSSPGLAGGREQYFGPGTRLTVT.

This sequence joins TRBV10-2 and TRBJ2-1, with 9 bases that match TRBD2. With 3 bases clipped from V and 7 bases from J, the junction kept 7 bases outside the gene matches. CDR3 length equals 15 residues. CDR1 WSHSY and CDR2 SAAADI come from the germline V gene. CDR3 amino acids: CASSEWLAGRNEQFF. CDR3 in DNA: TGCGCCAGCAGTGAATGGCTAGCGGGACGAAATGAGCAGTTCTTC.

V is TRBV10-3 and J is TRBJ2-3, with D perhaps TRBD1 (5 bases). The CDR3 consists of 11 residues. CDR1 and CDR2 (germline): ENHRY, SYGVKD. The V and J ends lost 9 bases and 4 bases respectively, with 8 bases between them. As DNA, the CDR3 is TGTGCCATTGGGGCAGCAGATACGCAGTATTTT. Residues: CAIGAADTQYF.

This chain connects TRBV10-3 to TRBJ1-1; tentatively, D is TRBD1 (6 bases). The CDR3 length is 15 residues. V shed 6 bases and J shed 0 bases, with 14 bases lying between them. Germline values: CDR1 ENHRY, CDR2 SYGVKD. In nucleotides, the CDR3 is TGTGCCATCAGGCCCCAGGGGAAGATGAACACTGAAGCTTTCTTT. It yields the protein CAIRPQGKMNTEAFF.

The V gene is TRBV4-1, the J gene TRBJ1-1; TRBD1 agrees at 8 bases. CDR3 length: 13 residues. In germline, CDR1 is MGHRA, CDR2 YSYEKL. V shed 0 bases, J shed 8 bases, and the junction held 2 bases outside the gene matches. The CDR3 sequence: CASSQDRGREAFF. CDR3 bases: TGCGCCAGCAGCCAAGACAGGGGGCGCGAAGCTTTCTTT.

This clone was seen more than once but under ten times. V and J are TRBV5-4 and TRBJ1-1; maybe TRBD1 (5 bases). CDR1 and CDR2 (germline): SGHNT, YYREEE (reference sequence). V lost 2 bases and J 4 bases, leaving 12 bases between the germline ends. The CDR3 runs to 14 residues. The CDR3 spells CASSFGLGGTEAFF. In nucleotides, the CDR3 is TGTGCCAGCAGCTTCGGATTGGGGGGCACTGAAGCTTTCTTT.

On this clone: At one end the junction does not follow the germline gene, possibly because of a read error. The chain has TRBV5-4 and TRBJ2-7; TRBD2 matches 12 bases. Germline V CDR1 and CDR2: SGHNT, YYREEE (reference sequence). The CDR3 has 15 amino acids. Written as DNA, the CDR3 is TGTGCCAGCAGCCCGGGGACTAGCGGGCCCTACGAGCAGTCCTTC. Its protein product is CASSPGTSGPYEQSF.

The chain links TRBV9 to TRBJ2-5; 12 bases are shared with TRBD2. V shed 4 bases, J shed 5 bases, and the junction held 15 bases outside the gene matches. Germline V gene data show CDR1 as SGDLS and CDR2 as YYNGEE. This CDR3 contains 18 residues. The CDR3 sequence is CASSPSRLAGGPGETQYF. The DNA of the CDR3 is TGTGCCAGCAGCCCCTCCCGGCTAGCGGGAGGGCCGGGGGAGACCCAGTACTTC.

With regard to this clone: This same CDR3 is encoded by further DNA sequences in the sample. The chain employs TRBV11-2 and TRBJ2-7; D unclear. Per the germline V gene, CDR1 is SGHAT and CDR2 is FQNNGV. V was clipped by 1 base and J by 3 bases, with 4 bases between them. CDR3 size: 12 residues. For the CDR3, the DNA is TGTGCCAGCAGCTTAGCCGGCTACGAGCAGTACTTC. It encodes CASSLAGYEQYF.

In the case of this clone: The same CDR3 is also encoded by other DNA sequences in this sample. The rearrangement links TRBV7-9 to TRBJ1-5; D gene uncertain. The CDR3 is 12 residues long. V lost 1 base and J 6 bases, leaving 4 bases between the germline ends. Looked up from germline, CDR1 is SEHNR and CDR2 is FQNEAQ (reference sequence). DNA for the CDR3: TGTGCCAGCAGCTTAGGAGGTCAGCCCCAGCATTTT. Encoded protein: CASSLGGQPQHF. The variable domain in full, with the rest retrieved from reference TRBV7-9 and TRBJ1-5, is DTGVSQNPRHKITKRGQNVTFRCDPISEHNRLYWYRQTLGQGPEFLTYFQNEAQLEKSRLLSDRFSAERPKGSFSTLEIQRTEQGDSAMYLCASSLGGQPQHFGDGTRLSIL.

V gene TRBV30 combines with J gene TRBJ2-1; D is possibly TRBD2 (7 bases). Between the trimmed V and J ends, which lost 7 bases and 5 bases, there was a span of 27 bases. Germline values: CDR1 GTSNPN, CDR2 SVGIG (reference sequence). The CDR3 loop spans 17 amino acids. DNA of the CDR3: TGTGCCTATCAACTCCCGACGGGGGGAGGGACACACAATGAGCAGTTCTTC. This codes for CAYQLPTGGGTHNEQFF.

The V call is TRBV25-1, the J call TRBJ1-1; D is perhaps TRBD1 (5 bases). The V and J ends lost 2 bases and 2 bases respectively, with 15 bases between them. Germline V gene data show CDR1 as MGHDK and CDR2 as SYGVNS. The CDR3 covers 16 residues. CDR3 sequence (DNA): TGTGCCAGCAGTGAAATGGGGAGGGGCCCAAACACTGAAGCTTTCTTT. The encoded protein is CASSEMGRGPNTEAFF.

As regards this clone: This same CDR3 is encoded by further DNA sequences in the sample. The gene calls are TRBV27 and TRBJ1-2, with D tentatively TRBD1 (5 bases). V dropped 0 bases and J dropped 4 bases, with 12 bases sitting between them. The CDR3 spans 15 residues. CDR1 and CDR2 from the germline V gene are MNHEY and SMNVEV (reference sequence). The CDR3 spells CASSLSAGGGYGYTF. The CDR3 coding sequence is TGTGCCAGCAGTTTATCGGCCGGGGGTGGCTATGGCTACACCTTC.

The chain employs TRBV4-1 and TRBJ2-3; D may be TRBD2 (6 bases). CDR1 is MGHRA and CDR2 is YSYEKL in the germline V gene. This CDR3 spans 15 amino acids. V lost 1 base, J lost 5 bases, and 13 bases lay in between. CDR3: CASSQAAPAGDTQYF. In nucleotides, the CDR3 is TGCGCCAGCAGCCAAGCAGCCCCAGCGGGAGATACGCAGTATTTT.

This clone appeared a few times. This chain uses TRBV18 with TRBJ2-7; 7 nucleotides agree with TRBD1. The CDR3 is 15 residues long. The germline CDR1 and CDR2 sequences are KGHSH and LQKENI. J lost 3 bases, V lost 0 bases, and 5 bases had no gene match. The CDR3 is CASSPPGTENYEQYF. In nucleotides, the CDR3 is TGTGCCAGCTCACCACCCGGGACAGAGAACTACGAGCAGTACTTC.

V is TRBV7-2 and J is TRBJ2-3, with D perhaps TRBD2 (5 bases). CDR1 SGHTA and CDR2 FQGNSA come from the germline V gene. Trimming removed 2 bases at V and 0 bases at J, with 9 bases between. The CDR3 runs 15 residues. CDR3 in amino acids: CASSLRWESTDTQYF. In nucleotides, the CDR3 is TGTGCCAGCAGCTTAAGGTGGGAGAGCACAGATACGCAGTATTTT.

This clone turned up a few times. This chain joins TRBV15 and TRBJ1-5; 7 bases fit TRBD1. Germline V gene sequence: CDR1 LNHNV, CDR2 YYDKDF (reference sequence). V shed 3 bases, J shed 0 bases, and the junction held 5 bases outside the gene matches. CDR3 length equals 16 residues. The CDR3 is CATSSQGDFSNQPQHF. The CDR3 coding sequence is TGTGCCACCAGCAGTCAGGGGGATTTTAGCAATCAGCCCCAGCATTTT.

The CDR3 bases are TGTGCCAGCAGCTTACAAGGGGGGGGAGATACGCAGTATTTT. Translating gives CASSLQGGGDTQYF. The gene calls are TRBV5-4 and TRBJ2-3; tentatively, D is TRBD2 (7 bases). Per germline, CDR1 SGHNT and CDR2 YYREEE (reference sequence). V shed 2 bases and J shed 5 bases, with 12 bases lying between them. The CDR3 sequence is 14 residues long.